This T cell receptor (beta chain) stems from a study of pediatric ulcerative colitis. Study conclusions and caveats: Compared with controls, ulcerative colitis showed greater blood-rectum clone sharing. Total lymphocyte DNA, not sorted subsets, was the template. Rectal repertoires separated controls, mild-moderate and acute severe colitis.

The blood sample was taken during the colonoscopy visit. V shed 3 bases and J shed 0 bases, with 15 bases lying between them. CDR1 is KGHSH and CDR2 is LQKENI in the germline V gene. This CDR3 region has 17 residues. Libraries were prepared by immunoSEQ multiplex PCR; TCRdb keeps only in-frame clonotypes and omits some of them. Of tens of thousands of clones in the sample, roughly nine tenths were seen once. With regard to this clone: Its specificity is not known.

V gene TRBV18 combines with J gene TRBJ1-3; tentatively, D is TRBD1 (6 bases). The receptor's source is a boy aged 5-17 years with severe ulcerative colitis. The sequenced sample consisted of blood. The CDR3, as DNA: TGTGCCAGCTCACCTTCTCAGGGGACTGTCTCTGGAAACACCATATATTTT. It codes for CASSPSQGTVSGNTIYF.